This TCR beta chain was captured in a study of draining lymph node invasion in breast cancer. This clonotype was picked up a small number of times. TCRdb reprocessed the bulk RNA-seq reads via MiXCR and lists one record per CDR3 protein. The sample lists about 2,700 distinct CDR3 sequences, under 80% occurring once. Trimming took 6 bases from V and 8 from J; bases not matched to a gene: 15. The CDR3 length is 16 residues. Germline V gives CDR1 KGHSH, CDR2 LQKENI. Cells sorted as CD4+ CD45RA- CD25high were taken as memory regulatory T cells. This TCR came from a female donor with luminal breast cancer. Sequencing was performed on sorted memory Tregs from a lymph node. The rearrangement links TRBV18 to TRBJ2-1; TRBD2 matches 8 bases. In DNA form, the CDR3 reads TGTGCCAGCTCCCCCTCCGGCGGGGGGACGCGGGATGAGCAGTTCTTC. Translating gives CASSPSGGGTRDEQFF.